Sequencing of this T cell receptor beta chain was carried out in a study of blood T cell repertoires in COVID-19. On the study more broadly: T cells, B-cell-depleted T cells, or PBMCs supplied cDNA or gDNA.

Authors' analysis steps: Quantification of nucleated cells was approximated via reference gene primer amplification. Assay: immunoSEQ multiplex PCR; the TCRdb copy retains only in-frame clones and omits some. V, J and clone size derive from that table, while D and trimming were established from the DNA sequence. The sample holds around 100,000 clones, 85% seen once. After removal of 5 bases from V and 5 bases from J, the junction contained 8 bases not matched to a gene. The germline gives CDR1 SQVTM, CDR2 ANQGSEA. The CDR3 is made up of 14 amino acids. The sample was peripheral blood. V and J are TRBV29-1 and TRBJ2-7; 11 bases agree with TRBD1. The receptor comes from a woman aged 70 to 79 with active or convalescent COVID-19. The CDR3, as DNA: TGCAGCGTTCGTTTGGGGACAGGGGGGGACGAGCAGTACTTC. Amino acids: CSVRLGTGGDEQYF.